This TCR beta chain derives from a study of blood T cell repertoires in COVID-19. Overall study: Sites across the United States, Italy and Spain contributed samples from acute and convalescent COVID-19.

Measured with immunoSEQ multiplex PCR; TCRdb has only the in-frame clones, and not every one. This sample yields over 90,000 clones, of which roughly four fifths are seen a single time; 6% to 7.5% belongs to the top ten. V was clipped by 5 bases and J by 7 bases, with 11 bases between them. Per germline, CDR1 WSHSY and CDR2 SAAADI. CDR3 length: 13 amino acids. Sequencing was performed on peripheral blood. The rearrangement joins TRBV10-2 to TRBJ2-2, with TRBD2 as a possible D gene (6 bases). This TCR came from a man aged 50-60 years with active or convalescent COVID-19. For the CDR3, the DNA is TGCGCCAGCAGTCGGGGGTCCATCGGGGAGCTGTTTTTT. Amino acids: CASSRGSIGELFF.